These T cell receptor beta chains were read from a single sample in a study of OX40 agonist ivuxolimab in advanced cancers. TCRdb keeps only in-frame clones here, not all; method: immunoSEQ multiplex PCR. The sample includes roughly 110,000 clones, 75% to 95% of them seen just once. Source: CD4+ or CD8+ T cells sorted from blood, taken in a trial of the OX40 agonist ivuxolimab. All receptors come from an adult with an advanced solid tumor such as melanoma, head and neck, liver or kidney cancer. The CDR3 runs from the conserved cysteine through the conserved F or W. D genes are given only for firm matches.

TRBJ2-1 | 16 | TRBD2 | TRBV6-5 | CASSSPGLAGGSEQFF
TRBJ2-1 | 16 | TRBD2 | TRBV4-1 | CASSQVTSGSKHEQFF
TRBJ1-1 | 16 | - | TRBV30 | CAWRAPFQGMNTEAFF
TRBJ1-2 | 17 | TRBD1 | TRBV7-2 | CASSSRGGTGNSYGYTF
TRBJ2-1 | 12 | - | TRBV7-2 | CASSLGRTVQFF
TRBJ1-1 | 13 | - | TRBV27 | CASSLQGLTEAFF
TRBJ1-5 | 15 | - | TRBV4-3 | CASSQTRGRGQPQHF
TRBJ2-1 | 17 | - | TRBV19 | CASSNPLALSSYNEQFF
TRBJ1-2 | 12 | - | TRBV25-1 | CASSEKVNGYTF
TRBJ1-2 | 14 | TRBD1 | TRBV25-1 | CASSGDRGPNGYTF
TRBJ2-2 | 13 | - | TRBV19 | CASSEQGSGELFF
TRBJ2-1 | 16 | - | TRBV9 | CASSGRLGTHDNEQFF
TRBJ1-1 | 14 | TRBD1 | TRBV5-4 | CASSLTGGDTEAFF
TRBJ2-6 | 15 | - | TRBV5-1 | CASSLSLSGANVLTF
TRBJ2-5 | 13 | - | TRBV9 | CASSVEDRETQYF
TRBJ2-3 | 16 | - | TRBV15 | CATRLGAGILTDTQYF
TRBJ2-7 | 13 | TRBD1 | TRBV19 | CASSIQGVHEQYF
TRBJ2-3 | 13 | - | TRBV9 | CASSASGSDTQYF
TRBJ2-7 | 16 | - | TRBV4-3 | CASSQDGNSASYEQYF
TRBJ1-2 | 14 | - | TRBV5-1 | CASSSGGLLYGYTF
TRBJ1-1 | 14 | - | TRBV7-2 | CASSPQGGEGEAFF
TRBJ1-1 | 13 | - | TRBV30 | CAWGGNSNTEAFF